One and the same sample provided the 27 T cell receptor beta chains below, sequenced in a study of cytomegalovirus exposure and HLA in healthy donors. It was with 60 Vbeta and 13 Jbeta primers that the PCR ran. The protocol was immunoSEQ multiplex PCR, while the TCRdb copy is restricted to in-frame clones and leaves out a portion. Of 60,000 to 75,000 clones listed, approximately 58% are singletons. Sequenced material: PBMCs. The receptors originated from a woman aged 50 to 65 in good health and CMV-seronegative.

The rearrangement links TRBV5-4 to TRBJ2-2; a possible D gene is TRBD2 (5 bases). Trimming took off 10 bases at V and 8 bases at J, with 24 bases between the two ends. The CDR3 is 15 residues long. Germline CDR1 SGHNT, CDR2 YYREEE (reference sequence). The CDR3 DNA follows: TGTGCCGGCGAGAGGGATACGGGGTTAGAAGGGGAGCTGTTTTTT. Its protein product is CAGERDTGLEGELFF.

This clone has a handful of counts. This chain connects TRBV28 to TRBJ1-1; 9 nucleotides match TRBD1. From germline, CDR1 is MDHEN and CDR2 SYDVKM. The CDR3 loop spans 17 amino acids. Trimming took 5 bases from V and 1 from J; bases not matched to a gene: 11. CDR3 loop: CASSPSPGTGRNTEAFF. CDR3 DNA sequence: TGTGCCAGCAGTCCCAGTCCCGGGACAGGGAGGAACACTGAAGCTTTCTTT.

The chain uses TRBV11-3 and TRBJ1-1, with D possibly TRBD1 on 5 matching bases. V was cut by 5 bases and J by 0 bases, with 13 bases left in between. The CDR3 length is 15 residues. CDR1 is SGHNT, CDR2 YENEEA, per germline. This CDR3 reads CASSPHGGMNTEAFF. CDR3 DNA: TGTGCCAGCAGCCCCCATGGGGGGATGAACACTGAAGCTTTCTTT.

The chain recombines TRBV7-2 with TRBJ1-2; D not resolved. This CDR3 contains 15 residues. Per the germline V gene, CDR1 is SGHTA and CDR2 is FQGNSA. The V and J ends lost 2 bases and 4 bases respectively, with 14 bases between them. The chain's CDR3 is CASSLSYRGGYGYTF. In DNA, the CDR3 is TGTGCCAGCAGCTTAAGTTACCGGGGTGGCTATGGCTACACCTTC.

This chain connects TRBV5-1 to TRBJ1-1; the match to TRBD1 covers 7 bases. Germline V gene sequence: CDR1 SGHRS, CDR2 YFSETQ. Losses at the gene ends were 5 bases for V and 5 bases for J; bases not matched to a gene: 9. The CDR3 is made up of 14 amino acids. The CDR3 region has the DNA TGCGCCAGCAGATCTCAGGGGGGATTGACTGAAGCTTTCTTT. Protein: CASRSQGGLTEAFF.

As regards this clone: The same CDR3 arises from other DNA sequences in this sample as well. The chain uses TRBV2 and TRBJ1-1; D possibly corresponds to TRBD1 (6 bases). The CDR3 runs 14 residues. Trimming took 6 bases from V and 1 from J, leaving 12 bases between them. Per germline, CDR1 SNHLY and CDR2 FYNNEI. The CDR3 DNA reads as TGTGCCAGCAGGGACAGACGGGGGAACACTGAAGCTTTCTTT. Its translation: CASRDRRGNTEAFF.

Ten or more counts support this clone. The genes are TRBV28 and TRBJ2-7; 8 nucleotides match TRBD1. There are 15 residues in the CDR3. The V gene end was trimmed by 2 bases and the J gene end by 0 bases; junction bases not matched to a gene: 3. CDR1 and CDR2 (germline): MDHEN, SYDVKM. The CDR3 reads CASSLNRGFSYEQYF. The CDR3 DNA follows: TGTGCCAGCAGTTTAAACAGGGGGTTCTCCTACGAGCAGTACTTC.

The gene calls are TRBV6-5 and TRBJ2-1; 8 bases match TRBD1. The trim removed 2 bases at V and 7 bases at J, leaving 10 bases unmatched. The V gene's germline CDR1 is MNHEY and CDR2 SVGAGI. CDR3 size: 16 residues. The CDR3 spells CASSYGPQGAGNEQFF. CDR3 in DNA: TGTGCCAGCAGTTACGGTCCCCAGGGGGCGGGGAATGAGCAGTTCTTC.

The chain links TRBV28 to TRBJ1-2; tentatively, D is TRBD1 (6 bases). CDR3 length: 14 residues. Germline CDR1 is MDHEN and CDR2 is SYDVKM. Trimming took 3 bases from V and 4 from J, leaving 12 bases between them. The DNA for the CDR3 is TGTGCCAGCAGTTTCCGGACAGAAGTCTATGGCTACACCTTC. Translation: CASSFRTEVYGYTF.

The table lists this clone with a few counts. CDR3 sequence reads: CASSSIAGTYNEQFF. CDR3 nucleotides: TGTGCCAGCAGTTCGATAGCGGGAACATACAATGAGCAGTTCTTC. The chain recombines TRBV27 with TRBJ2-1, with 8 positions matching TRBD2. The CDR3 runs to 15 residues. Per the germline V gene, CDR1 is MNHEY and CDR2 is SMNVEV (reference sequence). V shed 4 bases, J shed 4 bases, and the junction held 6 bases outside the gene matches.

V and J are TRBV15 and TRBJ2-1; TRBD2 agrees at 11 bases. The V gene's germline CDR1 is LNHNV and CDR2 YYDKDF (reference sequence). Trimming took 1 base from V and 5 from J; bases not matched to a gene: 10. The CDR3 covers 18 residues. The CDR3 bases are TGTGCCACCAGCAGAGGGGCCTTGGGACTAGCGGTCCACAATGAGCAGTTCTTC. It is translated as CATSRGALGLAVHNEQFF.

This chain joins TRBV19 and TRBJ2-1; TRBD2 matches at 12 bases. V dropped 1 base and J dropped 8; count of bases not matched to a gene: 6. This CDR3 spans 16 amino acids. Germline values: CDR1 LNHDA, CDR2 SQIVND (reference sequence). The CDR3 DNA is TGTGCCAGTAGTATAGCCGGACTAGCGGGATCTGATGAGCAGTTCTTC. Its translation: CASSIAGLAGSDEQFF.

V and J are TRBV28 and TRBJ1-1, with 7 bases lining up with TRBD1. Germline lookup yields CDR1 MDHEN and CDR2 SYDVKM. CDR3 length: 14 residues. V lost 3 bases, J lost 4 bases, and 5 bases stayed unmatched. In DNA form, the CDR3 reads TGTGCCAGCAGTTTGCCCAGGGGGACCACTGAAGCTTTCTTT. Amino acids: CASSLPRGTTEAFF. Looking up the rest from reference TRBV28 and TRBJ1-1 gives the full variable domain: DVKVTQSSRYLVKRTGEKVFLECVQDMDHENMFWYRQDPGLGLRLIYFSYDVKMKEKGDIPEGYSVSREKKERFSLILESASTNQTSMYLCASSLPRGTTEAFFGQGTRLTVV.

The rearrangement uses TRBV9 and TRBJ1-1; D remains unclear. The CDR3 is made up of 15 amino acids. Germline lookup yields CDR1 SGDLS and CDR2 YYNGEE. V lost 4 bases to trimming and J lost 1 base, with 14 bases between them. The CDR3 DNA reads TGTGCCAGCAGCTCCCTCGGGGTGGGGAACACTGAAGCTTTCTTT. Protein sequence: CASSSLGVGNTEAFF. The full variable domain, in which reference TRBV9 and TRBJ1-1 provide the parts outside the CDR3, is DSGVTQTPKHLITATGQRVTLRCSPRSGDLSVYWYQQSLDQGLQFLIQYYNGEERAKGNILERFSAQQFPDLHSELNLSSLELGDSALYFCASSSLGVGNTEAFFGQGTRLTVV.

The chain joins TRBV15 to TRBJ1-4; a possible D gene is TRBD1 (6 bases). The CDR3 loop spans 17 amino acids. Looked up from germline, CDR1 is LNHNV and CDR2 is YYDKDF (reference sequence). V lost 1 base to trimming and J lost 3 bases, with 15 bases between them. CDR3 nucleotide sequence: TGTGCCACCAGCAGAGTCTATTTACAGGGCCCTAATGAAAAACTGTTTTTT. This codes for CATSRVYLQGPNEKLFF.

The chain links TRBV9 to TRBJ2-2; a possible D gene is TRBD2 (5 bases). Germline assignment: CDR1 SGDLS and CDR2 YYNGEE. There are 14 residues in the CDR3. Trimming left V 0 bases short and J 6 bases short, with 9 bases between. This CDR3 reads CASSVGLMAGELFF. The DNA of the CDR3 is TGTGCCAGCAGCGTAGGACTAATGGCCGGGGAGCTGTTTTTT.

The chain is built from TRBV4-2 and TRBJ2-7; 12 bases are shared with TRBD2. The germline gives CDR1 LGHNA, CDR2 YNFKEQ. The CDR3 runs to 20 residues. Unmatched junction bases numbered 16, after V lost 3 bases and J lost 1 base. The CDR3 is CASSHPRRGPTSGGSYEQYF. In DNA form, the CDR3 reads TGTGCCAGCAGCCACCCGAGGCGGGGGCCGACTAGCGGGGGATCCTACGAGCAGTACTTC.

The genes are TRBV29-1 and TRBJ1-1, with TRBD1 matching over 8 bases. In germline, CDR1 is SQVTM, CDR2 ANQGSEA. The CDR3 length is 14 residues. The V and J ends lost 7 bases and 1 base, in that order; junction bases with no gene match: 8. In nucleotides, the CDR3 is TGCAGCGCCGGCCGCGGGACAGGGAACACTGAAGCTTTCTTT. Protein product: CSAGRGTGNTEAFF.

This clone has only one observation. The genes are TRBV7-2 and TRBJ1-5; D might be TRBD1 (6 bases). Looked up from germline, CDR1 is SGHTA and CDR2 is FQGNSA. The CDR3 is 15 residues long. The germline V and J ends were trimmed by 4 bases and 4 bases, with 14 bases remaining between them. The CDR3 sequence: CASSSFSTGNQPQHF. The CDR3 DNA sequence: TGTGCCAGCAGCTCCTTTAGCACAGGGAATCAGCCCCAGCATTTT.

The J gene is TRBJ1-1, the V gene TRBV11-2, with a possible D match to TRBD1 (6 bases). V lost 1 base to trimming and J lost 6 bases, with 9 bases between them. The V gene's germline CDR1 is SGHAT and CDR2 FQNNGV. The CDR3 loop spans 13 amino acids. This chain's CDR3 is CASSLGRGPEAFF. CDR3 in DNA: TGTGCCAGCAGCTTAGGCAGGGGCCCTGAAGCTTTCTTT.

This clone was detected a few times. CDR3 DNA: TGTGCCAGCAGCTTAGGGGCTCTGGTCGGGCAGTACTTC. This sequence encodes CASSLGALVGQYF. The chain employs TRBV7-9 and TRBJ2-7; D call uncertain. Per the germline V gene, CDR1 is SEHNR and CDR2 is FQNEAQ (reference sequence). V lost 1 base to trimming and J lost 9 bases, with 13 bases between them. The CDR3 runs to 13 residues.

The CDR3 sequence is CASSFARGAYEQFF. In DNA, the CDR3 is TGTGCCAGCAGCTTTGCCAGGGGGGCATATGAGCAGTTCTTC. This sequence joins TRBV5-6 and TRBJ2-1; D might be TRBD1 (7 bases). The CDR3 extends over 14 amino acids. The V end was cut by 2 bases, the J end by 8 bases, with 14 bases between. Germline CDR1 SGHDT, CDR2 YYEEEE.

CDR3 sequence reads: CASSYNHRGYGYTF. DNA for the CDR3: TGTGCCAGCAGCTACAACCACAGGGGCTATGGCTACACCTTC. V and J are TRBV6-5 and TRBJ1-2; 7 nucleotides agree with TRBD1. V shed 6 bases and J 4 bases; nucleotides not matched to a gene: 8. CDR1 MNHEY and CDR2 SVGAGI come from the germline V gene. The CDR3 is 14 amino acids.

This chain uses TRBV15 with TRBJ2-7; 7 bases fit TRBD1. The CDR3 loop spans 14 amino acids. The V gene end was trimmed by 1 base and the J gene end by 6 bases; junction bases not matched to a gene: 6. Germline values: CDR1 LNHNV, CDR2 YYDKDF (reference sequence). The CDR3 region has the DNA TGTGCCACCAGCAGAGGTGACAGGGAAGGCGAGCAGTACTTC. Encoded protein: CATSRGDREGEQYF.

This sequence joins TRBV6-5 and TRBJ2-7; 7 bases are a match to TRBD1. Germline V lookup: CDR1 MNHEY, CDR2 SVGAGI. Germline trimming cut 8 bases from V and 1 base from J; bases unmatched to any gene: 11. This CDR3 comprises 15 residues. CDR3 region: CASRNVPGGSYEQYF. Here the CDR3 DNA reads TGTGCCAGCCGAAACGTACCAGGGGGATCCTACGAGCAGTACTTC.

The chain carries TRBV4-3 and TRBJ1-4; 7 bases fit TRBD1. The junction had 6 bases not matched to a gene; V was cut back by 0 bases and J by 5 bases. Per germline, CDR1 LGHNA and CDR2 YSLEER. The CDR3 sequence is 16 residues long. CDR3 sequence: CASSQEPGQLNEKLFF. The DNA of the CDR3 is TGCGCCAGCAGCCAAGAACCGGGACAGCTCAATGAAAAACTGTTTTTT.

The rearrangement links TRBV7-9 to TRBJ1-2; D unclear. Trimming stripped 2 bases from V and 7 bases from J, with 5 bases between. CDR3 length: 11 amino acids. Germline V gene sequence: CDR1 SEHNR, CDR2 FQNEAQ (reference sequence). In nucleotides, the CDR3 is TGTGCCAGCAGCTTAACAGCTGGCTACACCTTC. This translates into CASSLTAGYTF.